These 20 T cell receptor beta chains were sequenced from one sample in a study of T cell responses to AZD1222 COVID-19 vaccine. Some clones are missing from TCRdb's copy, which holds only in-frame ones; the method was immunoSEQ multiplex PCR. In the table there are 140,000 to 150,000 clones, 85% to 90% of which are singletons. The sequenced sample was peripheral blood, obtained on day 0 of AZD1222 vaccination. The receptors shown here come from an adult in good health.

In DNA, the CDR3 is TGTGCCAGCAGCCAAGATAAGGTGACTGATACGCAGTATTTT. Translated, it gives CASSQDKVTDTQYF. V gene TRBV3-1 (or the pseudogene TRBV3-2) combines with J gene TRBJ2-3; D is ambiguous. Germline CDR1 is LGHDT and CDR2 is YNNKEL (reference sequence). The CDR3 has 14 amino acids. Between the trimmed V and J ends, which lost 0 bases and 6 bases, there was a span of 10 bases.

This chain connects TRBV5-1 to TRBJ1-1; D perhaps matches TRBD1 (6 bases). This CDR3 has 15 residues. CDR1 is SGHRS, CDR2 YFSETQ, per germline. V shed 0 bases and J shed 3 bases, with 12 bases lying between them. CDR3 bases: TGCGCCAGCAGCTTGGTTCCGGACAGCTACACTGAAGCTTTCTTT. Amino acid sequence: CASSLVPDSYTEAFF. The full variable domain, with the rest looked up from reference TRBV5-1 and TRBJ1-1, is KAGVTQTPRYLIKTRGQQVTLSCSPISGHRSVSWYQQTPGQGLQFLFEYFSETQRNKGNFPGRFSGRQFSNSRSEMNVSTLELGDSALYLCASSLVPDSYTEAFFGQGTRLTVV.

V usage is TRBV2 and J usage is TRBJ1-2; D gene ambiguous. Germline V gives CDR1 SNHLY, CDR2 FYNNEI. The CDR3 extends over 13 amino acids. V was shortened by 6 bases and J by 6 bases, with 14 bases between the two germline ends. CDR3 loop: CASSSTAQNGYTF. The CDR3 coding sequence is TGTGCCAGCAGCTCCACCGCCCAGAATGGCTACACCTTC. Full variable domain (missing parts from reference TRBV2 and TRBJ1-2): EPEVTQTPSHQVTQMGQEVILRCVPISNHLYFYWYRQILGQKVEFLVSFYNNEISEKSEIFDDQFSVERPDGSNFTLKIRSTKLEDSAMYFCASSSTAQNGYTFGSGTRLTVV.

The chain links TRBV25-1 to TRBJ2-2; D is undetermined. V lost 7 bases to trimming and J lost 4 bases, with 16 bases between them. Germline V gene data show CDR1 as MGHDK and CDR2 as SYGVNS. This CDR3 has 15 residues. The CDR3 protein is CASISSTVLTGELFF. CDR3 DNA sequence: TGTGCCAGCATTAGTTCCACTGTTCTCACCGGGGAGCTGTTTTTT.

Only one count was recorded for this clone. The rearrangement uses TRBV6-5 and TRBJ2-7; 9 bases agree with TRBD1. With V trimmed by 6 bases and J by 10 bases, 7 bases remained unmatched. The V gene's germline CDR1 is MNHEY and CDR2 SVGAGI. The CDR3 is 12 amino acids. The CDR3 spells CASSRDREVQYF. CDR3 bases: TGTGCCAGCAGCAGGGACAGGGAAGTACAGTACTTC.

This clone was picked up one time. V is TRBV6-6 and J is TRBJ1-6, with D perhaps TRBD1 (5 bases). The germline CDR1 and CDR2 sequences are MNHNY and SVGAGI (reference sequence). V dropped 6 bases and J dropped 7 bases, with 19 bases sitting between them. This CDR3 contains 16 residues. Written as DNA, the CDR3 is TGTGCCAGCAGCCCCCAAGGGTTGGGGCGAAATTCACCCCTCCACTTT. Translation gives CASSPQGLGRNSPLHF.

This clone was detected only once. The chain links TRBV6-5 to TRBJ1-6, with TRBD1 matching over 10 bases. CDR3 length: 15 amino acids. The V gene's germline CDR1 is MNHEY and CDR2 SVGAGI. Trimming at V came to 2 bases and at J to 6 bases, leaving 1 base not matched to a gene. The CDR3 coding sequence is TGTGCCAGCAGTTACGGGACAGGGGCTAATTCACCCCTCCACTTT. Translating it yields CASSYGTGANSPLHF.

This clone was seen only once. The chain carries TRBV1 and TRBJ2-3; TRBD2 reflects the table's D call only, with no check against the DNA. TRBV1 is a recognized pseudogene. The CDR3 totals 15 residues. CDR3 sequence (DNA): TGCACCAGCAGCCAAGATTGTAGCTTTCTCGGTACGCAGTATTTT. It is translated as CTSSQDCSFLGTQYF.

CDR3 protein: CASSEALGTGYNEQFF. The CDR3 region has the DNA TGTGCCAGCAGTGAAGCTTTGGGGACAGGGTACAATGAGCAGTTCTTC. The J gene is TRBJ2-1, the V gene TRBV2; TRBD1 aligns across 9 bases. J lost 4 bases, V lost 0 bases, and 4 bases had no gene match. From germline, CDR1 is SNHLY and CDR2 FYNNEI. The length of the CDR3 is 16 residues.

The rearrangement links TRBV19 to TRBJ2-7; 11 bases match TRBD1. The junction had 2 bases not matched to a gene; V was cut back by 5 bases and J by 2 bases. From germline, CDR1 is LNHDA and CDR2 SQIVND (reference sequence). CDR3 length: 14 residues. CDR3 protein: CASSSGQGAYEQYF. The CDR3 nucleotides are TGTGCCAGTAGTTCGGGACAGGGGGCCTACGAGCAGTACTTC.

The rearrangement links TRBV9 to TRBJ1-3; no firm D call. Germline CDR1 reads SGDLS; CDR2 reads YYNGEE. The CDR3 length is 16 residues. V lost 0 bases and J lost 4, with 14 bases in between. CDR3 bases: TGTGCCAGCAGCGTAGTATCACAGCTAACGGGAAACACCATATATTTT. Amino acids: CASSVVSQLTGNTIYF.

CDR3 nucleotides: TGTGCCAGCAGAAAAGACAGGGGGAGGGATAGCAATCAGCCCCAGCATTTT. Translation: CASRKDRGRDSNQPQHF. The V call is TRBV28, the J call TRBJ1-5; TRBD1 matches at 9 bases. Germline CDR1 and CDR2: MDHEN and SYDVKM. Germline trimming cut 6 bases from V and 0 bases from J; bases unmatched to any gene: 9. This CDR3 has 17 amino acids.

V is TRBV2 and J is TRBJ1-1, with 8 bases that match TRBD1. Germline V gene data show CDR1 as SNHLY and CDR2 as FYNNEI. The CDR3 runs 14 residues. V gave up 5 bases and J gave up 3 bases; unmatched junction bases: 5. CDR3 loop: CASSFDRGDTEAFF. Written as DNA, the CDR3 is TGTGCCAGCAGTTTTGACAGGGGAGACACTGAAGCTTTCTTT.

The chain employs TRBV7-9 and TRBJ1-2, with no clear D. The germline CDR1 and CDR2 sequences are SEHNR and FQNEAQ (reference sequence). The CDR3 covers 15 residues. The ends were cut back, 7 bases at V and 8 bases at J, with 23 bases in the middle. The CDR3 is CASNLRQDAWYGYTF. For the CDR3, the DNA is TGTGCCAGCAACCTAAGGCAGGATGCTTGGTACGGCTACACCTTC.

The CDR3 bases are TGTGCCAGCTCACCCCCCTCCCAGCGTGAAGCTTTCTTT. This codes for CASSPPSQREAFF. This sequence joins TRBV18 and TRBJ1-1; D is uncertain. Germline CDR1 is KGHSH and CDR2 is LQKENI. V gave up 3 bases and J gave up 7 bases, with 12 bases separating them. The CDR3 consists of 13 residues. The full variable domain, its missing parts supplied by reference TRBV18 and TRBJ1-1, is NAGVMQNPRHLVRRRGQEARLRCSPMKGHSHVYWYRQLPEEGLKFMVYLQKENIIDESGMPKERFSAEFPKEGPSILRIQQVVRGDSAAYFCASSPPSQREAFFGQGTRLTVV.

CDR3 region: CASSQTGDIAEKLFF. The CDR3 coding sequence is TGTGCCAGTAGCCAAACCGGCGACATCGCTGAAAAACTGTTTTTT. This chain joins TRBV19 and TRBJ1-4; no reliable D call. Germline-derived CDR1 and CDR2 are LNHDA and SQIVND (reference sequence). The CDR3 loop spans 15 amino acids. V was clipped by 6 bases and J by 7 bases, with 18 bases between them.

The V and J genes are TRBV19 and TRBJ1-1, with D tentatively TRBD1 (6 bases). This CDR3 is built from 15 residues. Trimming removed 2 bases from V and 0 bases from J, with 10 bases in between. Germline-derived CDR1 and CDR2 are LNHDA and SQIVND (reference sequence). The CDR3 DNA is TGTGCCAGTAGTATACAAGGACAGCTGAACACTGAAGCTTTCTTT. Amino acids: CASSIQGQLNTEAFF.

The chain has TRBV5-6 and TRBJ1-5; D is unclear. V shed 4 bases and J shed 2 bases, with 10 bases lying between them. The CDR3 runs 14 residues. Germline CDR1 is SGHDT and CDR2 is YYEEEE. CDR3 loop: CASSPAGGNQPQHF. The DNA for the CDR3 is TGTGCCAGCAGCCCAGCGGGTGGCAATCAGCCCCAGCATTTT.

This sequence joins TRBV6-2 or TRBV6-3 and TRBJ1-5, with D hard to call. V was clipped by 0 bases and J by 9 bases, with 12 bases between them. CDR1 is MNHEY and CDR2 is SVGEGT in the germline V gene. The CDR3 length is 14 residues. CDR3 loop: CASSYSRSSMPQHF. The CDR3 DNA is TGTGCCAGCAGTTACTCGAGATCCTCTATGCCCCAGCATTTT.

This rearrangement joins TRBV5-1 to TRBJ2-3, with D possibly being TRBD2 (6 bases). Germline V gene lookup returns CDR1 SGHRS and CDR2 YFSETQ. The germline V and J ends were trimmed by 1 base and 6 bases, with 15 bases remaining between them. The CDR3 has 15 residues. The DNA for the CDR3 is TGCGCCAGCAGCTTGCCCTCGGGAGTCGGCGATACGCAGTATTTT. It specifies CASSLPSGVGDTQYF.